These T cell receptor beta chains were read from a single sample in a study of cytomegalovirus exposure and HLA in healthy donors. Assay: immunoSEQ multiplex PCR; the TCRdb copy retains only in-frame clones and omits some. In the table there are 120,000 or so clones, around 85% of which are singletons. The source material was PBMCs. These receptor sequences come from a woman aged 30 to 39 in good health and CMV-seronegative. CDR3s include the opening cysteine and the closing phenylalanine or tryptophan. D genes are given only for firm matches. The listing skips clone size in some rows; elsewhere it reads once, few, many or a size class.

d_call	v_call	clone_size	j_call	cdr3_aa	cdr3_nt
.	TRBV5-8	.	TRBJ2-3	CASSPNPWKGEASTDTQYF	TGTGCCAGCAGCCCCAACCCCTGGAAGGGGGAAGCTAGCACAGATACGCAGTATTTT
TRBD1	TRBV30	.	TRBJ2-7	CAWSSRGTGDSYEQYF	TGTGCCTGGAGTAGTCGCGGGACAGGTGACTCCTACGAGCAGTACTTC
.	TRBV30	.	TRBJ1-4	CAWSVGGAGEKLFF	TGTGCCTGGAGTGTAGGGGGGGCGGGTGAAAAACTGTTTTTT
.	TRBV6-5	.	TRBJ2-7	CASSYSNQIEQYF	TGTGCCAGCAGTTACTCGAATCAGATAGAGCAGTACTTC
TRBD1	TRBV5-1	.	TRBJ1-2	CASSWSGTGAFYGYTF	TGCGCCAGCAGCTGGAGCGGGACAGGGGCATTCTATGGCTACACCTTC
TRBD2	TRBV6-5	few	TRBJ2-5	CASSLKRGGGETQYF	TGTGCCAGCAGTCTAAAGCGGGGGGGCGGAGAGACCCAGTACTTC
TRBD1	TRBV6-5	few	TRBJ1-2	CATWDSLYGYTF	TGTGCCACATGGGACAGTCTTTATGGCTACACCTTC
TRBD1	TRBV6-5	.	TRBJ2-5	CASSYDRGETQYF	TGTGCCAGCAGTTATGACAGGGGAGAGACCCAGTACTTC
TRBD2	TRBV6-1	.	TRBJ2-3	CASSERTAGGSTDTQYF	TGTGCCAGCAGTGAAAGGACAGCGGGGGGGAGCACAGATACGCAGTATTTT
TRBD1	TRBV25-1	once	TRBJ2-7	CASSEGGTGGNEQYF	TGTGCCAGCAGTGAAGGCGGGACAGGGGGAAACGAGCAGTACTTC
.	TRBV18	.	TRBJ1-1	CASSPPSLNTEAFF	TGTGCCAGCTCACCACCCAGTCTTAACACTGAAGCTTTCTTT
TRBD1	TRBV5-1	.	TRBJ1-1	CASSLEIWDRGPTEAFF	TGCGCCAGCAGCTTGGAGATATGGGACAGGGGTCCCACTGAAGCTTTCTTT
.	TRBV30	once	TRBJ1-2	CAWSPGSVAYGYTF	TGTGCCTGGAGTCCGGGGAGCGTGGCGTATGGCTACACCTTC
TRBD1	TRBV27	.	TRBJ2-5	CASRGQGQETQYF	TGTGCCAGCAGGGGACAGGGCCAAGAGACCCAGTACTTC
TRBD2	TRBV29-1	.	TRBJ2-1	CSVLASGGPSYNEQFF	TGCAGCGTTCTGGCTAGCGGGGGACCCTCCTACAATGAGCAGTTCTTC